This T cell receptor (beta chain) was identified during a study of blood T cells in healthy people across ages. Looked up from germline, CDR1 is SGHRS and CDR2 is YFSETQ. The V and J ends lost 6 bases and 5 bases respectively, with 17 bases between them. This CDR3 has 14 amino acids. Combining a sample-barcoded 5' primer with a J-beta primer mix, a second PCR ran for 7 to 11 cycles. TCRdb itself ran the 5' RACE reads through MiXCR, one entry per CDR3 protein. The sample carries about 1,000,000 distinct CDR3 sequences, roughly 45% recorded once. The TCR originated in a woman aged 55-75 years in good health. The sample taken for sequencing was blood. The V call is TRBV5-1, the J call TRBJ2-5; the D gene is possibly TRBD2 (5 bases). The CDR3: CASTPSRGAETQYF. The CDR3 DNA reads TGCGCCAGCACCCCTAGCAGAGGAGCGGAGACCCAGTACTTC. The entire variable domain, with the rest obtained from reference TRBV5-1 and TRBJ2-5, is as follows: KAGVTQTPRYLIKTRGQQVTLSCSPISGHRSVSWYQQTPGQGLQFLFEYFSETQRNKGNFPGRFSGRQFSNSRSEMNVSTLELGDSALYLCASTPSRGAETQYFGPGTRLLVL.